The following is a T cell receptor (beta chain) sequence with its context. The antigen is unknown. At one end, the junction sequence differs from germline, possibly due to a read error. This record comes from a study of T cell repertoires in cytomegalovirus infection. TCRdb fed the reads into MiXCR, producing one record per CDR3 protein. Counted here are approximately 990,000 distinct CDR3 sequences, roughly 30% occurring once; the ten biggest clones make up over 12%. This sequence originates from a human donor in good health (CMV status not recorded). Some clones in this sample may be carry-over from other donors' samples. The specimen was cultured CD8+ T cells from PBMCs, collected from culture after CMV antigen stimulation.

In nucleotides, the CDR3 is TGTGCTAGCAGCCCGCAGCGGGTCTCCTACAATGAGCAGTTCTTC. Translation gives CASSPQRVSYNEQFF. The chain links TRBV7-6 to TRBJ2-1; weak D call: TRBD2 (6 bases). CDR1 is SGHVS, CDR2 FNYEAQ, per germline. The CDR3 has 15 residues.